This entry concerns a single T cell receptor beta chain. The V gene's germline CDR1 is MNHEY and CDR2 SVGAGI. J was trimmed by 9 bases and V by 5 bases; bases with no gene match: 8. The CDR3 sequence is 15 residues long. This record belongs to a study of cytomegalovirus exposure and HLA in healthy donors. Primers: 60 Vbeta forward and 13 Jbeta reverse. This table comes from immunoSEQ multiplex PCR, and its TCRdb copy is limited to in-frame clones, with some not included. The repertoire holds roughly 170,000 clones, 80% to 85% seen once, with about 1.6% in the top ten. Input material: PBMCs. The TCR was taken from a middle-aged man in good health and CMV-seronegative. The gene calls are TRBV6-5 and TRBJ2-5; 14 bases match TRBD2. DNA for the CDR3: TGTGCCAGCAGTAGGACTAGCGGGGGGTCACGGGCCCAGTACTTC. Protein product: CASSRTSGGSRAQYF.